Listed below are T cell receptor beta chains from one sample, sequenced in a study of PD-1 blockade in classical Hodgkin lymphoma. Method: immunoSEQ multiplex PCR; TCRdb's copy keeps in-frame clones and lacks some. The sample records 15,000 to 25,000 clones, about four fifths being singletons. The sequencing used CD8+ T cells from blood, collected before the fourth cycle of nivolumab. The source is a human donor with classical Hodgkin lymphoma. Each CDR3 is given with its conserved first and last residue. Each record gives: clone size, J gene, V gene, CDR3 protein. The size field is filled for only some rows; it gives once, few, many or a size class.

clone_size: NA
j_call: TRBJ1-2
v_call: TRBV5-6
cdr3_aa: CASSLGKGLGGYTF

clone_size: NA
j_call: TRBJ2-3
v_call: TRBV7-9
cdr3_aa: CASSSSGGITDTQYF

clone_size: NA
j_call: TRBJ1-1
v_call: TRBV9
cdr3_aa: CASSSYSGSEAFF

clone_size: NA
j_call: TRBJ2-7
v_call: TRBV5-1
cdr3_aa: CASSLTGRTYEQYF

clone_size: NA
j_call: TRBJ1-5
v_call: TRBV5-5
cdr3_aa: CASSLWDSNQPQHF

clone_size: NA
j_call: TRBJ2-1
v_call: TRBV4-3
cdr3_aa: CASSQDPATSGGANEQFF

clone_size: NA
j_call: TRBJ1-6
v_call: TRBV9
cdr3_aa: CASSVGLGGSPLHF

clone_size: NA
j_call: TRBJ1-5
v_call: TRBV11-2
cdr3_aa: CASSLGGSQPQHF

clone_size: NA
j_call: TRBJ1-5
v_call: TRBV9
cdr3_aa: CASSVGVEQPQHF

clone_size: once
j_call: TRBJ1-1
v_call: TRBV5-6
cdr3_aa: CASSLDLNTEAFF

clone_size: NA
j_call: TRBJ2-1
v_call: TRBV19
cdr3_aa: CASSPSSGGSYNEQFF

clone_size: NA
j_call: TRBJ2-3
v_call: TRBV5-1
cdr3_aa: CASSLGVGHTTDTQYF

clone_size: NA
j_call: TRBJ1-2
v_call: TRBV7-9
cdr3_aa: CASSSSETANYGYTF

clone_size: NA
j_call: TRBJ2-7
v_call: TRBV7-9
cdr3_aa: CASTPGLAAYEQYF

clone_size: NA
j_call: TRBJ2-7
v_call: TRBV5-6
cdr3_aa: CASSPDRGPFYEQYF

clone_size: NA
j_call: TRBJ1-1
v_call: TRBV5-3
cdr3_aa: CARRSLERAGTEAFF

clone_size: once
j_call: TRBJ2-3
v_call: TRBV6-6
cdr3_aa: CASSVAGWVADTQYF

clone_size: few
j_call: TRBJ1-3
v_call: TRBV7-8
cdr3_aa: CASSLQTTGNTIYF

clone_size: NA
j_call: TRBJ1-1
v_call: TRBV19
cdr3_aa: CASSIRQGLMNTEAFF

clone_size: NA
j_call: TRBJ1-1
v_call: TRBV6-5
cdr3_aa: CASSLVRRDEAFF

clone_size: NA
j_call: TRBJ2-7
v_call: TRBV30
cdr3_aa: CAWSDTGTHVDF

clone_size: NA
j_call: TRBJ1-2
v_call: TRBV30
cdr3_aa: CAWSGDWGTYGYTF

clone_size: NA
j_call: TRBJ2-7
v_call: TRBV27
cdr3_aa: CASSYSGGISYEQYF

clone_size: NA
j_call: TRBJ2-7
v_call: TRBV30
cdr3_aa: CAWSQPGGDYEQYF

clone_size: NA
j_call: TRBJ2-7
v_call: TRBV9
cdr3_aa: CASSVGDKNYEQYF

clone_size: NA
j_call: TRBJ1-1
v_call: TRBV11-1
cdr3_aa: CASSLNLQDGNTEAFF

clone_size: few
j_call: TRBJ1-5
v_call: TRBV10-1
cdr3_aa: CASSGHPDQPQHF

clone_size: NA
j_call: TRBJ2-5
v_call: TRBV11-2
cdr3_aa: CASSVGTSGGRFQETQYF

clone_size: NA
j_call: TRBJ2-7
v_call: TRBV29-1
cdr3_aa: CSVQDGYEQYF

clone_size: NA
j_call: TRBJ1-5
v_call: TRBV5-6
cdr3_aa: CASSFKHSNQPQHF

clone_size: NA
j_call: TRBJ2-7
v_call: TRBV11-2
cdr3_aa: CASSLDGQGEAYEQYF

clone_size: NA
j_call: TRBJ2-2
v_call: TRBV27
cdr3_aa: CASSSPGELFF

clone_size: NA
j_call: TRBJ2-7
v_call: TRBV11-2
cdr3_aa: CASSSDILPYEQYF

clone_size: NA
j_call: TRBJ1-5
v_call: TRBV9
cdr3_aa: CASSLQGAGQPQHF

clone_size: once
j_call: TRBJ1-4
v_call: TRBV20-1
cdr3_aa: CSARAPEKLFF